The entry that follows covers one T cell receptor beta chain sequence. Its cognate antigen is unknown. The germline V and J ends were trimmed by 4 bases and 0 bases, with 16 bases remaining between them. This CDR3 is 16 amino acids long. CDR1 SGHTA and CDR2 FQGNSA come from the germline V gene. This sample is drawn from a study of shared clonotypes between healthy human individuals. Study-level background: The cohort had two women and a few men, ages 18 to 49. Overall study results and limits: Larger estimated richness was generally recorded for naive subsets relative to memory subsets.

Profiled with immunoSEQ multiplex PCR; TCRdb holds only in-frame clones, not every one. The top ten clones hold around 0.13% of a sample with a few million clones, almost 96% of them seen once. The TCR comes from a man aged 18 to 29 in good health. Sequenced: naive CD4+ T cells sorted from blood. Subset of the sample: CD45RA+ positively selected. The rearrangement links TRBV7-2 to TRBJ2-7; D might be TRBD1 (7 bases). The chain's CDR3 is CASSSRGGGISYEQYF. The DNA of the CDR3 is TGTGCCAGCAGCTCGCGAGGGGGCGGGATCTCCTACGAGCAGTACTTC.